This TCR beta chain was identified during a study of identifying expanded T cells in peripheral blood. No infections or other immune events were documented during collection. Looked up from germline, CDR1 is MNHNS and CDR2 is SASEGT. The CDR3 is 15 amino acids. Trimming took off 2 bases at V and 4 bases at J, with 11 bases between the two ends. This table comes from immunoSEQ multiplex PCR, and its TCRdb copy is limited to in-frame clones, with some not included. The table lists approximately 85,000 clones, approximately 90% of them singletons. The gene calls are TRBV6-1 and TRBJ2-2, with D perhaps being TRBD1 or TRBD2 (5 bases each). This clonotype was sampled from a person aged 18 to 69 in good health. Sequenced sample: blood. This chain's CDR3 is CASSERKGPTGELFF. The CDR3 region has the DNA TGTGCCAGCAGTGAAAGGAAGGGACCCACCGGGGAGCTGTTTTTT.